This T cell receptor (beta chain) was sequenced during a study of STAT5B mutations in CD4+ large granular lymphocyte leukemia. Study-level findings and limits: About 25% of private leukemic clonotypes occurred rarely in other patients' non-leukemic repertoires. Data were not HLA-matched across samples.

Note on this clone: Its antigen is not identified.

J gave up 4 bases and V 1 base, and 1 base lay outside the gene matches. The CDR3 is 14 residues long. Germline assignment: CDR1 MNHNY and CDR2 SVGAGI (reference sequence). How the authors handled the data: A productive frequency of 2.59 x 10-5 was the lowest detectable. Sequencing used immunoSEQ multiplex PCR; TCRdb keeps in-frame clones, though not all of them. V and J calls and clone size come straight from that table; D and trimming were deduced from the DNA. The profile shows approximately 24,000 clones, 78% of them singletons. The sequenced sample consisted of CD4+ T cells from blood buffy coats. The source of this sequence is a human donor in good health. V is TRBV6-6 and J is TRBJ1-2, with 9 bases identical to TRBD1. CDR3 nucleotide sequence: TGTGCCAGCAGTTACTTGACAGGGGGCTATGGCTACACCTTC. This sequence encodes CASSYLTGGYGYTF.